These T cell receptor beta chains were read from a single sample in a study of T cells in Graves' hyperthyroidism and ophthalmopathy. One entry per CDR3 protein, called by TCRdb with MiXCR from the multiplex PCR reads. This repertoire shows 660,000 or so distinct CDR3 sequences, approximately 42% found once; its top ten account for under 8%. The material sequenced was peripheral blood or thyroid tissue (not recorded which). The receptors derive from an adult man with Graves' disease, either hyperthyroidism or ophthalmopathy (not recorded which). The CDR3 runs from the conserved cysteine through the conserved F or W. The D gene is left open where the match is weak. The size entry is marked missing in some rows and otherwise reads once, few, many or a size class.

>many|TRBV10-3|TRBJ2-7|.
TGTGCCATCAAACCAACTACAAACTACGAGCAGTACTTC
CAIKPTTNYEQYF
>.|TRBV7-2|TRBJ2-2|TRBD2
TGTGCCAGCAGCCCCGAGACTAGCCAAAACACCGGGGAGCTGTTTTTT
CASSPETSQNTGELFF
>few|TRBV7-9|TRBJ1-2|.
TGTGCCAGCAGCTTTTACTTTAACCGACGGCTTGGCTACACCTTC
CASSFYFNRRLGYTF
>.|TRBV7-2|TRBJ1-5|.
TGTGCCAACAGCTTATTAACAAGTCAGCCCCAGCATTTT
CANSLLTSQPQHF
>.|TRBV10-3|TRBJ1-1|TRBD1
TGTGCCATCAGGCAGGGGGCGGACACTGAAGCTTTCTTT
CAIRQGADTEAFF
>.|TRBV20-1|TRBJ2-7|TRBD2
TGCAGTGCTAGACGACCGGGGGGCTCCTACGAGCAGTACTTC
CSARRPGGSYEQYF
>.|TRBV7-9|TRBJ2-7|TRBD1
TGTGCCAGCAGCTCAGGGGGTCTTCTCATCTACGAGCAGTACTTC
CASSSGGLLIYEQYF
>few|TRBV3-1|TRBJ1-2|.
TGTGCCAGCAGCCAAGATCCGGCCTATGGCTACACCTTC
CASSQDPAYGYTF
>many|TRBV10-3|TRBJ2-7|.
TGTGCCATCAGTGAGTCGAGGCAGCAAACCTACGAGCAGTACTTC
CAISESRQQTYEQYF
>many|TRBV29-1|TRBJ1-4|TRBD1
TGCAGCGCGGGACAGGGGGAGGCAGAAAAACTGTTTTTT
CSAGQGEAEKLFF
>many|TRBV7-8|TRBJ1-6|.
TGTGCCAGCAGCTTCCCGCAAGGGAATTCACCCCTCCACTTT
CASSFPQGNSPLHF
>.|TRBV24-1|TRBJ2-5|TRBD2
TGTGCCACCAGCGTTGAACCTCTAGCGGGGGCCCAAGAGACCCAGTACTTC
CATSVEPLAGAQETQYF
>few|TRBV7-9|TRBJ1-1|TRBD1
TGTGCCAGCAGCTCCAGACAGGGGGCGAGCACTGAAGCTTTCTTT
CASSSRQGASTEAFF
>.|TRBV20-1|TRBJ1-2|TRBD1
TGCAGTGCTATAAACCGGGACAGGGAATCACTTGGCTACACCTTC
CSAINRDRESLGYTF
>.|TRBV29-1|TRBJ1-2|.
TGCACCCGTCCCTCAGAATACCCTAACTATGGCTACACCTTC
CTRPSEYPNYGYTF
>many|TRBV5-1|TRBJ1-1|.
TGCGCCAGCAGCTGGGGCGTGGACACTGAAGCTTTCTTT
CASSWGVDTEAFF
>many|TRBV24-1|TRBJ2-7|TRBD1
TGTGCCACCAGTGACCCGGGACAGGGGAGCGACGAGCAGTACTTC
CATSDPGQGSDEQYF
>.|TRBV15|TRBJ2-5|TRBD2
TGTGCCACCAGCAGAGTAGGGACTAGCGGGGCGGAGACCCAGTACTTC
CATSRVGTSGAETQYF
>once|TRBV6-1|TRBJ1-2|TRBD1
TGTGCCAGCTCAATGGACAGGGGTTATGGCTACACCTTC
CASSMDRGYGYTF
>once|TRBV7-2|TRBJ1-6|TRBD1
TGTGCCAGCAGGAAAGGGACAGGGCCTAATTCACCCCTCCACTTT
CASRKGTGPNSPLHF
>.|TRBV24-1|TRBJ2-5|.
TGTGCCACCAGTGATTTCAGACAGGCAAACTCAAGAGAGACCCAGTACTTC
CATSDFRQANSRETQYF
>.|TRBV12-3/TRBV12-4|TRBJ1-4|.
TGTGCCAGCAGTTTACAACCCTCGGGCGAAAAACTGTTTTTT
CASSLQPSGEKLFF
>.|TRBV2|TRBJ1-3|TRBD1
TGTGCCAGCAGTCCGGGACAGGGGGTCGGAAACACCATATATTTT
CASSPGQGVGNTIYF
>many|TRBV6-5|TRBJ2-5|.
TGTGCCCGGCTTAGATGGGGGGGCAGGGAGACCCAGTACTTC
CARLRWGGRETQYF
>.|TRBV14|TRBJ2-5|TRBD2
TGTGCCAGCAGGCAAACAAGCGGGAGCGCCTACCAGCACTTC
CASRQTSGSAYQHF